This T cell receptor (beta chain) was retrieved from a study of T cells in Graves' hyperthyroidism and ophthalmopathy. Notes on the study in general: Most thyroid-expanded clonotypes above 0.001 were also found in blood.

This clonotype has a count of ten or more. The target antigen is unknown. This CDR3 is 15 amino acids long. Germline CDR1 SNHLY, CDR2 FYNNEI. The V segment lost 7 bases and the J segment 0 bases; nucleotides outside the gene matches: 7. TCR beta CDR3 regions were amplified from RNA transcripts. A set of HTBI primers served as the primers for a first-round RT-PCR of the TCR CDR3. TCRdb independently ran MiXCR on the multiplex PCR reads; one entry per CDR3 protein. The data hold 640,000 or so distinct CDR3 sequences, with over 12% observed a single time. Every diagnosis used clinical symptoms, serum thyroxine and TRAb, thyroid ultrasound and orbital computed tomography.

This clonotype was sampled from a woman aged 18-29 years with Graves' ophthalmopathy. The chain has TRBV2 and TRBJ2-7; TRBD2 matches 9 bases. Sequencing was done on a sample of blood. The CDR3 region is CASTLSGSTSYEQYF. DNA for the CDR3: TGTGCCAGCACTCTTAGCGGGAGTACCTCCTACGAGCAGTACTTC.